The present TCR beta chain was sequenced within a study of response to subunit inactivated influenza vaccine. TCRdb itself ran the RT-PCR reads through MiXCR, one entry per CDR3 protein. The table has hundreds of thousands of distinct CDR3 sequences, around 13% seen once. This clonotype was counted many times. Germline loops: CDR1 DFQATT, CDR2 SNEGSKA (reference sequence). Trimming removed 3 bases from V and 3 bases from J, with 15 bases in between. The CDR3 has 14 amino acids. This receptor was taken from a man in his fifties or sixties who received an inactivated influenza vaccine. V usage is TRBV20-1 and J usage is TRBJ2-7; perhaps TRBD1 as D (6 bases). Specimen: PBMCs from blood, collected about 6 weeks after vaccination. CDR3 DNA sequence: TGCAGTGCTAGGGGGGCTAGGAACTTCTACGAGCAGTACTTC. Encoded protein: CSARGARNFYEQYF.